This T cell receptor (beta chain) emerged from a study of T cell repertoires in cytomegalovirus infection. Study results and limitations: The response measured ex vivo was dominated by TCR beta clonotypes (HLA-C-restricted and CMV-specific).

The CDR3 is 14 amino acids. CDR1 SEHNR and CDR2 FQNEAQ come from the germline V gene (reference sequence). J was trimmed by 4 bases and V by 6 bases; bases with no gene match: 9. With regard to this clonotype: Its antigen is not known.

TCRdb processed the reads anew with MiXCR; each CDR3 protein has one entry. The sample includes about 70,000 distinct CDR3 sequences, approximately 22% of them seen just once. The TCR was taken from a human donor in good health (CMV status not recorded). Some clones in this sample may be carry-over from other donors' samples. The chain carries TRBV7-9 and TRBJ2-7; 7 nucleotides match TRBD1. This specimen was CD8+ T cells from cultured PBMCs, taken from culture after CMV antigen stimulation. Here the CDR3 DNA reads TGTGCCAGCAGACATACAGGGGACCTTTACGAGCAGTACTTC. It is translated as CASRHTGDLYEQYF.